This is a list of T cell receptor beta chains from one sample in a study of blood T cells in healthy people across ages. TCRdb re-called the 5' RACE reads through MiXCR, storing one row per CDR3 protein. In the table there are roughly 2 million distinct CDR3 sequences, around 50% of which are singletons. Input material: blood. The receptor source for this set is a woman aged 40 to 50 in good health. The CDR3 runs from the conserved cysteine through the conserved F or W. Each record gives: D gene, J gene, V gene, clone size, CDR3 DNA, CDR3 protein. D genes are given only for firm matches. The size entry is marked missing in some rows and otherwise reads once, few, many or a size class.

>NA|TRBJ1-6|TRBV6-6|NA
TGTGCCAGCACTCGGACAGAGGCGGCCTTTAATTCACCCCTCCACTTT
CASTRTEAAFNSPLHF
>NA|TRBJ1-2|TRBV7-2|NA
TGTGCCAGCAGCTTGGGCTCGACGTACAGCTACACCTTC
CASSLGSTYSYTF
>TRBD1|TRBJ2-7|TRBV10-3|NA
TGTGCCATCAGTGGAGGCCGGGACAGGGTCTCCTACGAGCAGTACTTC
CAISGGRDRVSYEQYF
>NA|TRBJ2-7|TRBV4-3|NA
TGCGCCAGCAGGGGGTTCGACAATGAGCAGTACTTC
CASRGFDNEQYF
>NA|TRBJ2-5|TRBV7-2|NA
TGTGCCAGCAGCGCCCCGGGGGCTAGAGGCGAGCGGTACTTC
CASSAPGARGERYF
>NA|TRBJ2-5|TRBV15|few
TGTGCCACCAGAAAAACAGGGAGTAGGGAGACCCAGTACTTC
CATRKTGSRETQYF
>NA|TRBJ1-2|TRBV12-3/TRBV12-4|few
TGTGCCAGCAGTTTATTCAGGGCGTCTGGCTACACCTTC
CASSLFRASGYTF
>TRBD1|TRBJ1-4|TRBV4-2|few
TGTGCCAGCAGCCAGGAAGGGACAGCCTTTAATGAAAAACTGTTTTTT
CASSQEGTAFNEKLFF
>NA|TRBJ2-7|TRBV9|few
TGTGCCAGCAGCGTGCCGACAGGCAGCTCCTACGAGCAGTACTTC
CASSVPTGSSYEQYF
>TRBD2|TRBJ2-5|TRBV12-3/TRBV12-4|NA
TGTGCCAGCAGTTTGAGGCTAGCGGGGGGCCGCCGGGTTCCCTTATCAGAGACCCAGTACTTC
CASSLRLAGGRRVPLSETQYF
>TRBD2|TRBJ2-3|TRBV7-2|NA
TGTGCCAGCAGCTCGGAGCGGGGGGACACAGATACGCAGTATTTT
CASSSERGDTDTQYF
>TRBD1|TRBJ2-1|TRBV7-9|few
TGTGCCAGCAGCCTATACGGGACAGGGGGCAATGAGCAGTTCTTC
CASSLYGTGGNEQFF
>TRBD1|TRBJ1-1|TRBV27|NA
TGTGCCAGCAGTTTATTAACAGGGGGCACTGAAGCTTTCTTT
CASSLLTGGTEAFF
>NA|TRBJ2-6|TRBV4-3|few
TGCGCCAGCAGCCACCTGGGCCCCCGGACGGACCTCTATGGGGCCAACGTCCTGACTTTC
CASSHLGPRTDLYGANVLTF
>NA|TRBJ1-1|TRBV5-6|NA
TGTGCCAGCAGCTTGGATACCAGGGGCTCCTTGAACACTGAAGCTTTCTTT
CASSLDTRGSLNTEAFF
>TRBD1|TRBJ1-6|TRBV6-5|few
TGTGCCAGCAGTTCGACAGGGTTGGGTAATTCACCCCTCCACTTT
CASSSTGLGNSPLHF
>TRBD1|TRBJ2-5|TRBV4-3|NA
TGCGCCAGCAGCCAAGGTTCCGGGACAGCTACAGAGACCCAGTACTTC
CASSQGSGTATETQYF
>NA|TRBJ2-5|TRBV6-6|NA
TGTGCCAGCATCCAGACAGAGCGCGGCGAGACCCAGTACTTC
CASIQTERGETQYF
>NA|TRBJ2-7|TRBV15|NA
TGTGCCACCAGCAGAGAAGGGGAAAACTTCGCCTACGAGCAGTACTTC
CATSREGENFAYEQYF
>NA|TRBJ2-4|TRBV5-5|NA
TGTGCCAGCAGGCCACCAGGGGATATTGCCATTCAGTACTTC
CASRPPGDIAIQYF
>TRBD1|TRBJ2-1|TRBV24-1|NA
TGTGCCACGGGTGAGCCGGGACAGGGACGTGGTGAGCAGTTCTTC
CATGEPGQGRGEQFF
>TRBD2|TRBJ2-1|TRBV7-2|NA
TGTGCCAGCAGCTTAGCGCCGGGGGGGGCGCTCACTGAGCAGTTCTTC
CASSLAPGGALTEQFF
>NA|TRBJ2-5|TRBV9|few
TGTGCCAGCAGCGGTTGGCAGGAGACCCAGTACTTC
CASSGWQETQYF
>NA|TRBJ2-3|TRBV11-1|few
TGTGCCAGCAGCCCCCGGCAGGTTACGCAGTATTTT
CASSPRQVTQYF
>TRBD2|TRBJ2-3|TRBV7-2|NA
TGTGCCAGCAGCTTACGACTAGCGGTCAAACCTAGCACAGATACGCAGTATTTT
CASSLRLAVKPSTDTQYF
>TRBD1|TRBJ1-2|TRBV10-1|NA
TGCGCCAGCAGCGAGACAGGGGGCGACGGCTACACCTTC
CASSETGGDGYTF
>NA|TRBJ2-1|TRBV4-3|few
TGCGCCAGCAGCTTCCGGGACTCACCCTACAATGAGCAGTTCTTC
CASSFRDSPYNEQFF
>TRBD2|TRBJ2-1|TRBV6-6|few
TGTGCCAGCACCCTTCCGGGGGGGTACAATGAGCAGTTCTTC
CASTLPGGYNEQFF
>NA|TRBJ2-4|TRBV4-1|NA
TGCGCCAGCAGCCAAGTGTGGGGGCTGGTCAGCATTCAGTACTTC
CASSQVWGLVSIQYF
>NA|TRBJ2-3|TRBV7-8|NA
TGTGCCAGCAGCCAGCGACATCAAGATACGCAGTATTTT
CASSQRHQDTQYF
>TRBD1|TRBJ1-6|TRBV7-2|NA
TGTGCCAGCAGCTCTACCGGGACAGGGCGCTCACCCCTCCACTTT
CASSSTGTGRSPLHF
>NA|TRBJ2-3|TRBV5-1|few
TGCGCCAGCACATCCCACACAGGGACAGATACGCAGTATTTT
CASTSHTGTDTQYF
>NA|TRBJ1-2|TRBV6-1|once
TGTGCCAGCAGTGATTGGGGTAATAGCTATGGCTACACCTTC
CASSDWGNSYGYTF
>NA|TRBJ1-1|TRBV11-2|NA
TGTGCCAGCGCCACGGCTGGGGTCCCTGAAGCTTTCTTT
CASATAGVPEAFF
>TRBD2|TRBJ2-1|TRBV12-3/TRBV12-4|once
TGTGCCAGCAGTAATTTAGGGGCTAGCGGGGGTGACAATGAGCAGTTCTTC
CASSNLGASGGDNEQFF
>TRBD1|TRBJ2-1|TRBV28|NA
TGTGCCAGCAGTTGGGGACAGGGGGATTGGAATGAGCAGTTCTTC
CASSWGQGDWNEQFF